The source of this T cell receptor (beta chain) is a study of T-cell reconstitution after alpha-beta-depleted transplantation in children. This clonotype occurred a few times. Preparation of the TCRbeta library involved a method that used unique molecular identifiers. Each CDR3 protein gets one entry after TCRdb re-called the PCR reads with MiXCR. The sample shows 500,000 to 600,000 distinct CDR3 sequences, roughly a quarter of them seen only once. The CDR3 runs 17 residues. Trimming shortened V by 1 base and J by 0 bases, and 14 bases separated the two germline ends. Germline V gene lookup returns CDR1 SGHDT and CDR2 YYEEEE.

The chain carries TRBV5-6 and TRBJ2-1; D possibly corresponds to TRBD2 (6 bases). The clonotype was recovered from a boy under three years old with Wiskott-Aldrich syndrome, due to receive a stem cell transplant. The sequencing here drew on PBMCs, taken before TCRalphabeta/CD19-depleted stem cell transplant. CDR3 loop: CASSLFSGYSSYNEQFF. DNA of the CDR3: TGTGCCAGCAGCTTGTTTAGCGGCTATAGCTCCTACAATGAGCAGTTCTTC.